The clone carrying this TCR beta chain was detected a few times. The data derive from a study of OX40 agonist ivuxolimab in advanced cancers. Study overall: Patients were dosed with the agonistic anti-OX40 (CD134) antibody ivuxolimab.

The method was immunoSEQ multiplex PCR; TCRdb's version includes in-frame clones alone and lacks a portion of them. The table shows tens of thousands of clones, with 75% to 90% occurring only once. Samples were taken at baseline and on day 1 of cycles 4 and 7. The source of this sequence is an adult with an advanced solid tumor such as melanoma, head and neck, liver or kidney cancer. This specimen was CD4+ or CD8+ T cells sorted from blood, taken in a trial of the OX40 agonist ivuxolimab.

The CDR3 nucleotides are TGTGCCAGCAGCGGGACTAGCGGGAGGGCAGATACGCAGTATTTT. It translates to CASSGTSGRADTQYF. The V gene is TRBV7-2, the J gene TRBJ2-3; TRBD2 matches 16 bases. The junction had 0 bases not matched to a gene; V was cut back by 5 bases and J by 4 bases. Germline V CDR1 and CDR2: SGHTA, FQGNSA. CDR3 length: 15 residues.